These 30 T cell receptor beta chains were all obtained from the same sample, sequenced in a study of T cells expressing NK-cell markers. No DNA is given; TCRdb re-called the 5' RACE reads and lists each CDR3 protein once. The specimen's table records about 410,000 distinct CDR3 sequences. The sequencing input was blood T cells: a sorted CD56 or NKG2C T cell subset, CD4+ or CD8+ T cells, or bulk PBMC T cells (not recorded which). The receptors here all came from a woman aged 50 to 65 in good health.

The J gene is TRBJ2-2, the V gene TRBV28. The germline V gene encodes CDR1 MDHEN and CDR2 SYDVKM. The CDR3 length is 13 residues. The chain's CDR3 is CASRDLNTGELFF.

The chain uses TRBV10-2 and TRBJ2-3; the TCRdb D gene call, TRBD1, has no DNA to confirm it. Germline V gene data show CDR1 as WSHSY and CDR2 as SAAADI. This CDR3 is built from 13 residues. CDR3 residues: CASSEPGSDTQYF.

The chain recombines TRBV7-2 with TRBJ1-6; without DNA, the TCRdb call of TRBD1 cannot be checked. The V gene's germline CDR1 is SGHTA and CDR2 FQGNSA. This CDR3 is built from 15 residues. CDR3 region: CASSLGSGLGSPLHF.

This rearrangement joins TRBV20-1 to TRBJ2-7; TCRdb designates TRBD1, a call that cannot be tested without DNA. Germline V gives CDR1 DFQATT, CDR2 SNEGSKA (reference sequence). The CDR3 extends over 14 amino acids. CDR3 in amino acids: CSARYLTGTYEQYF.

This sequence joins TRBV19 and TRBJ2-1; the TCRdb D gene call, TRBD1, has no DNA to confirm it. Germline V CDR1 and CDR2: LNHDA, SQIVND (reference sequence). CDR3 size: 13 residues. The CDR3 here is CASSGDRGHEQFF.

The chain joins TRBV29-1 to TRBJ2-5; TCRdb indicates TRBD2, and absent DNA this call remains unverified. This CDR3 comprises 12 residues. Looked up from germline, CDR1 is SQVTM and CDR2 is ANQGSEA. CDR3 protein: CSVTEGASIQYF. The entire variable domain, with the rest obtained from reference TRBV29-1 and TRBJ2-5, is as follows: SAVISQKPSRDICQRGTSLTIQCQVDSQVTMMFWYRQQPGQSLTLIATANQGSEATYESGFVIDKFPISRPNLTFSTLTVSNMSPEDSSIYLCSVTEGASIQYFGPGTRLLVL.

The chain joins TRBV12-3 or TRBV12-4 to TRBJ2-1; TCRdb's D call of TRBD2 is untestable without DNA. CDR3 size: 15 residues. The CDR3 is CASRRLAGLHNEQFF.

The chain carries TRBV13 and TRBJ2-5; the TCRdb D gene call, TRBD2, has no DNA to confirm it. CDR1 is PRHDT, CDR2 FYEKMQ, per germline (reference sequence). This CDR3 is 13 amino acids long. CDR3 sequence reads: CASRVPGTETQYF.

The gene calls are TRBV5-1 and TRBJ1-6. In germline, CDR1 is SGHRS, CDR2 YFSETQ. This CDR3 is 16 amino acids long. The CDR3 loop reads CASSLRTAGAHSPLHF.

J is TRBJ1-5 and V is TRBV27; TCRdb outputs TRBD1, but without DNA this stays unchecked. Germline CDR1 and CDR2: MNHEY and SMNVEV (reference sequence). CDR3 size: 16 residues. CDR3: CASSFNRVGGNQPQHF.

The V and J genes are TRBV12-3 or TRBV12-4 and TRBJ1-2; TCRdb lists TRBD1, though no DNA is available to test this call. The CDR3 has 15 residues. This CDR3 reads CASSLSGTGGYGYTF.

This rearrangement joins TRBV20-1 to TRBJ1-2; TCRdb indicates TRBD1, and absent DNA this call remains unverified. The germline CDR1 and CDR2 sequences are DFQATT and SNEGSKA (reference sequence). The length of the CDR3 is 16 residues. This CDR3 is CSARAYRAASYYGYTF.

The rearrangement links TRBV29-1 to TRBJ1-3. This CDR3 is 13 amino acids long. Germline V lookup: CDR1 SQVTM, CDR2 ANQGSEA. The CDR3 is CSVDTGSGNTIYF. Together with reference TRBV29-1 and TRBJ1-3, the CDR3 gives the full variable domain: SAVISQKPSRDICQRGTSLTIQCQVDSQVTMMFWYRQQPGQSLTLIATANQGSEATYESGFVIDKFPISRPNLTFSTLTVSNMSPEDSSIYLCSVDTGSGNTIYFGEGSWLTVV.

The rearrangement uses TRBV27 and TRBJ2-1. The CDR3 extends over 13 amino acids. Per germline, CDR1 MNHEY and CDR2 SMNVEV (reference sequence). The CDR3 protein is CASSLGPWDEQFF.

This chain connects TRBV5-1 to TRBJ2-3; without DNA, the TCRdb call of TRBD1 cannot be checked. Per germline, CDR1 SGHRS and CDR2 YFSETQ. The CDR3 is 15 residues long. CDR3 region: CASSLGDRFTDTQYF.

This chain joins TRBV15 and TRBJ1-5; absent DNA, TCRdb's TRBD1 call cannot be checked. CDR3 size: 18 residues. The germline gives CDR1 LNHNV, CDR2 YYDKDF (reference sequence). CDR3 residues: CATSRGVVDREDDQPQHF.

The rearrangement joins TRBV27 to TRBJ2-5; TCRdb proposes TRBD2, but this gene call is untestable without DNA. In germline, CDR1 is MNHEY, CDR2 SMNVEV (reference sequence). The CDR3 has 19 amino acids. CDR3 in amino acids: CASSLSAGLAGEGEETQYF.

The chain carries TRBV5-1 and TRBJ2-1; TCRdb calls TRBD1, which cannot be checked without DNA. CDR1 and CDR2 from the germline V gene are SGHRS and YFSETQ. This CDR3 contains 14 residues. CDR3 amino acids: CASSLAGTHNEQFF. Looking up the rest from reference TRBV5-1 and TRBJ2-1 gives the full variable domain: KAGVTQTPRYLIKTRGQQVTLSCSPISGHRSVSWYQQTPGQGLQFLFEYFSETQRNKGNFPGRFSGRQFSNSRSEMNVSTLELGDSALYLCASSLAGTHNEQFFGPGTRLTVL.

This chain links TRBV28 with TRBJ2-3. The CDR3 is 14 amino acids. Germline V gives CDR1 MDHEN, CDR2 SYDVKM. Here the CDR3 reads CASSFAASTDTQYF.

V and J are TRBV3-1 and TRBJ2-2. The CDR3 loop spans 16 amino acids. Germline V gives CDR1 LGHDT, CDR2 YNNKEL (reference sequence). The CDR3 sequence: CASSLDGRINTGELFF.

The chain carries TRBV7-8 and TRBJ2-7; TCRdb calls TRBD2, which cannot be checked without DNA. Germline CDR1 SGHVS, CDR2 FQNEAQ. The CDR3 runs 17 residues. The CDR3 reads CASRLGLAGSAPYEQYF. Filled out from reference TRBV7-8 and TRBJ2-7, the complete variable domain reads GAGVSQSPRYKVAKRGQDVALRCDPISGHVSLFWYQQALGQGPEFLTYFQNEAQLDKSGLPSDRFFAERPEGSVSTLKIQRTQQEDSAVYLCASRLGLAGSAPYEQYFGPGTRLTVT.

V and J are TRBV6-2 or TRBV6-3 and TRBJ2-4; TCRdb's D gene call, TRBD1, goes unchecked for lack of DNA. CDR1 and CDR2 (germline): MNHEY, SVGEGT. The CDR3 extends over 18 amino acids. This CDR3 is CASTQKWTGTIAKNIQYF.

CDR3: CASGGQRLLQETQYF. The J gene is TRBJ2-5, the V gene TRBV7-8; TCRdb reports TRBD1, a call that lacks DNA to check it against. The CDR3 has 15 residues. Germline assignment: CDR1 SGHVS and CDR2 FQNEAQ.

The chain is built from TRBV10-3 and TRBJ2-7. Germline V gene lookup returns CDR1 ENHRY and CDR2 SYGVKD. This CDR3 has 12 amino acids. The CDR3 here is CAIKTLTYEQYF.

The rearrangement uses TRBV5-1 and TRBJ2-1; TCRdb's D gene call, TRBD1, goes unchecked for lack of DNA. Germline loops: CDR1 SGHRS, CDR2 YFSETQ. The CDR3 sequence is 14 residues long. CDR3 sequence reads: CASSSIRGNNEQFF.

CDR3 in amino acids: CASNTGTSGGNEQFF. J is TRBJ2-1 and V is TRBV5-5; TCRdb proposes TRBD2, but this gene call is untestable without DNA. Germline V gene data show CDR1 as SGHKS and CDR2 as YYEKEE (reference sequence). The CDR3 contains 15 residues.

This chain links TRBV3-1 with TRBJ2-7. CDR3 length equals 13 residues. Germline V gives CDR1 LGHDT, CDR2 YNNKEL (reference sequence). The CDR3 sequence is CASSQEGFYEQYF.

The chain uses TRBV24-1 and TRBJ2-2; TCRdb returns TRBD1, unconfirmable since there is no DNA. Germline CDR1 and CDR2: KGHDR and SFDVKD. The CDR3 loop spans 17 amino acids. CDR3 protein: CATSDTYGQGHTGELFF.

The chain employs TRBV9 and TRBJ2-7; TCRdb picks TRBD2, but there is no DNA to check that call. Germline V gives CDR1 SGDLS, CDR2 YYNGEE. The length of the CDR3 is 18 residues. CDR3 in amino acids: CASSVGWVAGALSYEQYF.

The genes are TRBV20-1 and TRBJ2-3; checking the TCRdb D call of TRBD1 is not possible without DNA. The CDR3 length is 12 residues. The germline V gene encodes CDR1 DFQATT and CDR2 SNEGSKA (reference sequence). CDR3 amino acids: CSVGAFSDTQYF.